This T cell receptor beta chain was sequenced in a study of cytomegalovirus exposure and HLA in healthy donors. Across the whole study: Roughly 180 million T cells yielded more than 95 million unique TCR beta sequences, as an earlier analysis found. Membership in the Caucasian-associated ancestry cluster was found for around 85% of approximately 430 genotyped donors. Study-wide findings and caveats: Exclusion applied to some V segments, including TRBV6-2 and TRBV6-3, as they were indistinguishable.

The CDR3 is made up of 14 amino acids. PCR amplification relied on 60 Vbeta primers (plus 13 Jbeta primers). The table came from immunoSEQ multiplex PCR; TCRdb's copy has only in-frame clones and leaves some out. This table holds about 190,000 clones, roughly 12% found once. With regard to this clone: The antigen remains undetermined.

The chain uses TRBV21-1 and TRBJ1-2. TRBV21-1 represents a pseudogene. Sequences were obtained from PBMCs. This receptor was identified in a man aged 50-60 years in good health and CMV-seropositive. CDR3 loop: CASSTGLTNYGYTF. The CDR3 nucleotides read TGTGCCAGCAGCACCGGACTGACTAACTATGGCTACACCTTC.